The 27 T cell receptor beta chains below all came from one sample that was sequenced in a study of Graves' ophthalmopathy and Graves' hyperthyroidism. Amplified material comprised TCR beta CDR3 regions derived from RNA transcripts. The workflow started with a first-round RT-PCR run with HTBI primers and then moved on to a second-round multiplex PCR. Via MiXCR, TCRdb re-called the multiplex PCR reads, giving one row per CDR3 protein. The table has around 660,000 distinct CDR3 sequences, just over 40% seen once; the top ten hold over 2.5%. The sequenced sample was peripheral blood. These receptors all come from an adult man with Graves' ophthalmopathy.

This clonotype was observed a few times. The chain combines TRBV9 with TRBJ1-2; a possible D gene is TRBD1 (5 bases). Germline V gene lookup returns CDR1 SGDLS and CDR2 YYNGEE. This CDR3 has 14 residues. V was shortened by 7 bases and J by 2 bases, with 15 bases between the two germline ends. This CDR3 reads CASSPEAGNYGYTF. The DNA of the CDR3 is TGTGCCAGCTCACCGGAGGCAGGGAACTATGGCTACACCTTC.

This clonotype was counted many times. The CDR3 here is CASSVPFGTAYEQYF. The CDR3 DNA follows: TGTGCCAGCAGTGTCCCTTTCGGGACAGCCTACGAGCAGTACTTC. The chain joins TRBV25-1 to TRBJ2-7; 7 bases fit TRBD1. The ends lost 4 bases at V and 2 bases at J; junction bases unmatched: 8. The CDR3 is made up of 15 amino acids. Germline values: CDR1 MGHDK, CDR2 SYGVNS.

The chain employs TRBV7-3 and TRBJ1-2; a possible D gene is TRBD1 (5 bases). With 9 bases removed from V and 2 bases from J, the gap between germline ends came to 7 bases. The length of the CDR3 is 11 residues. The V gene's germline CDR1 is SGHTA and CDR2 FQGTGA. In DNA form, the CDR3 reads TGTGCCAGTGGGACCAACTATGGCTACACCTTC. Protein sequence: CASGTNYGYTF. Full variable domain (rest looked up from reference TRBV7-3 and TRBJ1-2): GAGVSQTPSNKVTEKGKYVELRCDPISGHTALYWYRQSLGQGPEFLIYFQGTGAADDSGLPNDRFFAVRPEGSVSTLKIQRTERGDSAVYLCASGTNYGYTFGSGTRLTVV.

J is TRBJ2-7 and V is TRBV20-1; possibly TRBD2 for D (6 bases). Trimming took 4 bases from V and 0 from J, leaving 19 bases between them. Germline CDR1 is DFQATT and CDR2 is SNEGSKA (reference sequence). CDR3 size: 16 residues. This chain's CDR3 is CSAKSWDGSGSYEQYF. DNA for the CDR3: TGCAGTGCTAAAAGTTGGGACGGGAGCGGCTCCTACGAGCAGTACTTC.

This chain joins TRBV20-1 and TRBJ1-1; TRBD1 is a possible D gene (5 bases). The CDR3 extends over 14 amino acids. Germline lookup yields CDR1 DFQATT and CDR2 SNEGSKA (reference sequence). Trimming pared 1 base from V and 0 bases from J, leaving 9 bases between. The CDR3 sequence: CSARVEGMNTEAFF. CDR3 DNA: TGCAGTGCTAGAGTGGAGGGGATGAACACTGAAGCTTTCTTT.

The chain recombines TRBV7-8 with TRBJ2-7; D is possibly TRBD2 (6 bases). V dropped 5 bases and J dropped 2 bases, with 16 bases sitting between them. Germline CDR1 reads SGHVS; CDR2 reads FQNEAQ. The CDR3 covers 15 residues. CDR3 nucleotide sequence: TGTGCCAGCAGCACCCGGACTACCCGTACCTACGAGCAGTACTTC. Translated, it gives CASSTRTTRTYEQYF.

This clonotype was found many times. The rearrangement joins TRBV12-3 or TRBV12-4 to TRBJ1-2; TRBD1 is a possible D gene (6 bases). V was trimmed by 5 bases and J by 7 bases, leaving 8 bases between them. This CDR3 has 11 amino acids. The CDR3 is CASSTGTGYTF. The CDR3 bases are TGTGCCAGCAGTACAGGGACTGGCTACACCTTC.

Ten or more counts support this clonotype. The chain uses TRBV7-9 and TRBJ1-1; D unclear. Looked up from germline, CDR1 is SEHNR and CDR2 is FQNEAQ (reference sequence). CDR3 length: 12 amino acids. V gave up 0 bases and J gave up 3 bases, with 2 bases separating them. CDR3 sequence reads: CASSLAYTEAFF. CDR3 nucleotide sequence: TGTGCCAGCAGCTTAGCCTACACTGAAGCTTTCTTT.

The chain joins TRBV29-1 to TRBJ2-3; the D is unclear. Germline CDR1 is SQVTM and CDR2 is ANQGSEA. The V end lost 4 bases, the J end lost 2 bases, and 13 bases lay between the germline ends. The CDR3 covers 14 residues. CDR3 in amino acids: CSVGQALITDTQYF. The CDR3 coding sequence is TGCAGCGTTGGGCAGGCGCTGATCACAGATACGCAGTATTTT.

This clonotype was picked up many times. The CDR3 here is CASSLTGLTEAFF. The CDR3 region has the DNA TGTGCCAGCAGCCTGACAGGGTTGACTGAAGCTTTCTTT. The chain carries TRBV7-6 and TRBJ1-1, with 7 bases fitting TRBD1. Unmatched junction bases numbered 5, after V lost 5 bases and J lost 5 bases. CDR1 SGHVS and CDR2 FNYEAQ come from the germline V gene. This CDR3 contains 13 residues. Complete variable domain (other parts from reference TRBV7-6 and TRBJ1-1): GAGVSQSPRYKVTKRGQDVALRCDPISGHVSLYWYRQALGQGPEFLTYFNYEAQQDKSGLPNDRFSAERPEGSISTLTIQRTEQRDSAMYRCASSLTGLTEAFFGQGTRLTVV.

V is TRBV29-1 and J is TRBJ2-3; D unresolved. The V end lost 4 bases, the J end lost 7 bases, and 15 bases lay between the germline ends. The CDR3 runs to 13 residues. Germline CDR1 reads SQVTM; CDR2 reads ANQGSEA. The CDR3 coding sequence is TGCAGCGTTGGCGAGACTCTCATGAATACGCAGTATTTT. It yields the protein CSVGETLMNTQYF.

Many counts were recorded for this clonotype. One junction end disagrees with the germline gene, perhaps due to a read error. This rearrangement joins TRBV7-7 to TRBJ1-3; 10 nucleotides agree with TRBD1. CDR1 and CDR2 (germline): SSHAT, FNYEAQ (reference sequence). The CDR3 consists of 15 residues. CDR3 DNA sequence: TGTGCTAGCAGTTCCGGGACAGGGGAAGGAAACACCATATATTTT. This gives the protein CASSSGTGEGNTIYF.

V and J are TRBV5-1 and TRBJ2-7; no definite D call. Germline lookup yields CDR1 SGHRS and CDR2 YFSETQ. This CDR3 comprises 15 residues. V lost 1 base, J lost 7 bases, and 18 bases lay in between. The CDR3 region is CASSLIPLYTGEQYF. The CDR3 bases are TGCGCCAGCAGCTTGATTCCTCTCTACACCGGGGAGCAGTACTTC.

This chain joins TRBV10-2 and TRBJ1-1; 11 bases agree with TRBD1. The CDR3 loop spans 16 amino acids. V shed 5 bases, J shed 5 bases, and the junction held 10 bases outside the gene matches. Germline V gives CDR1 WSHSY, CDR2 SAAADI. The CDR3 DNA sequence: TGCGCCAGCAGTCTCTGGACAGGGGGCGCGGGAACTGAAGCTTTCTTT. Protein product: CASSLWTGGAGTEAFF.

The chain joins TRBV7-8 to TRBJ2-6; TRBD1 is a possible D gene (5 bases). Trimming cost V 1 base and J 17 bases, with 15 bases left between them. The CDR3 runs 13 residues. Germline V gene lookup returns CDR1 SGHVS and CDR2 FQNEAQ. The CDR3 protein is CASSLVAGIGVTF. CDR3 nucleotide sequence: TGTGCCAGCAGCTTAGTCGCAGGGATAGGAGTGACTTTC.

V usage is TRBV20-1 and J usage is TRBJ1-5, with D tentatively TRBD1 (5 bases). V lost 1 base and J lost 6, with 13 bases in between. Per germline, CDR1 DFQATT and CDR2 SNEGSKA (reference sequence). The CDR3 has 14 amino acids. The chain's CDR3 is CSARGGREFQPQHF. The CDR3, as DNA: TGCAGTGCTAGAGGGGGCAGGGAATTTCAGCCCCAGCATTTT.

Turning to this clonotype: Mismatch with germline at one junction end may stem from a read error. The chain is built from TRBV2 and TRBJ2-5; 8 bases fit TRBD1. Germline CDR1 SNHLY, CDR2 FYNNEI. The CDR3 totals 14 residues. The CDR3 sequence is CAISLDRVNQPQYF. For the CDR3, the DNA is TGTGCCATCAGTTTGGACAGGGTAAATCAGCCCCAGTACTTC.

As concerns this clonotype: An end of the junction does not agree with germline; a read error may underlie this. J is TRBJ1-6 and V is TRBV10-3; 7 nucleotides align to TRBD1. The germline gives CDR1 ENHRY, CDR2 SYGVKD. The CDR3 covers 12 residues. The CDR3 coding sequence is TGTGCCAGCAATGACGGGGACAGACCCCCCCACTTT. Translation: CASNDGDRPPHF.

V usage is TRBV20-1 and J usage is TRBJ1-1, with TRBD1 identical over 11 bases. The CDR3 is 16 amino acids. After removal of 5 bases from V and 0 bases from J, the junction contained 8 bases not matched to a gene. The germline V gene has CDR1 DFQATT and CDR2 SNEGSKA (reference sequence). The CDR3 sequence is CSAAWTGGRLNTEAFF. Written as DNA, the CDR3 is TGCAGTGCTGCCTGGACAGGGGGCCGCTTGAACACTGAAGCTTTCTTT.

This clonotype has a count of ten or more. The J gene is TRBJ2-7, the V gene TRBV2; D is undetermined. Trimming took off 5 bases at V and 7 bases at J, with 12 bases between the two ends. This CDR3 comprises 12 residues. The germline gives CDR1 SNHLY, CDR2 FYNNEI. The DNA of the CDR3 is TGTGCCAGCAGTCCTCCGGGTAAGGAGCAGTACTTC. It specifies CASSPPGKEQYF.

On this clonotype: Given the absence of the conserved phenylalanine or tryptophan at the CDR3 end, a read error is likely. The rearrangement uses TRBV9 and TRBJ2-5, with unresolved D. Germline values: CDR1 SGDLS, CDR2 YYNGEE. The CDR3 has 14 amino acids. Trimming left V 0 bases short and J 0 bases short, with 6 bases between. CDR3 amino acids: CASSVGSNQETQYC. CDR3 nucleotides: TGTGCCAGCAGCGTAGGATCCAACCAAGAGACCCAGTACTGC.

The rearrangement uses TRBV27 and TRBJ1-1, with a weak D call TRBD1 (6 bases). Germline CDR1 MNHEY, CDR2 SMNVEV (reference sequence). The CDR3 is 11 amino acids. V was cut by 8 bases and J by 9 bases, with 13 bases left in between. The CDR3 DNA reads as TGTGCCAGCGGGGAGGGGGGGAAAGCTTTCTTT. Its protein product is CASGEGGKAFF.

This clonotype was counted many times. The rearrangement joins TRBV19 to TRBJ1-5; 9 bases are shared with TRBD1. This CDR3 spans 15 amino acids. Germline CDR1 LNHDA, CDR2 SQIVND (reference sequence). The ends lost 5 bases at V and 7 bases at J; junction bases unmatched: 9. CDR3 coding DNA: TGTGCCAGTAGTGAATCGGGACAGGGACCCCAGCCCCAGCATTTT. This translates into CASSESGQGPQPQHF.

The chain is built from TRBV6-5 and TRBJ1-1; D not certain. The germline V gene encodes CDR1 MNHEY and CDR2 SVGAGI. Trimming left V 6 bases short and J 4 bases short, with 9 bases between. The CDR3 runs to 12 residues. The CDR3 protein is CASRSPSTEAFF. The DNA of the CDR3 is TGTGCCAGCAGATCCCCCTCCACTGAAGCTTTCTTT.

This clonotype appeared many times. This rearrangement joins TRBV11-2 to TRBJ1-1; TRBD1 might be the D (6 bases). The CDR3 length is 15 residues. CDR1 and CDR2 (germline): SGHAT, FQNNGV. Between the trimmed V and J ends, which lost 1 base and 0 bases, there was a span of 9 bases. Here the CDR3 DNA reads TGTGCCAGCAGCTTAGTGAGGGGGGTGAACACTGAAGCTTTCTTT. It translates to CASSLVRGVNTEAFF.

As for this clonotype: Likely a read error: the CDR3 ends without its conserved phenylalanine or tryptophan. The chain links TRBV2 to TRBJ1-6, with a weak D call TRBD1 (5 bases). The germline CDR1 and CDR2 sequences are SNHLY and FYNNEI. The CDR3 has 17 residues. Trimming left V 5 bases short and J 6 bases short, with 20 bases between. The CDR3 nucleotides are TGTGCCAGCAGTTACGAAGGTCCGGGGCTGGGTAATTCACCCCTCCACCTT. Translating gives CASSYEGPGLGNSPLHL.

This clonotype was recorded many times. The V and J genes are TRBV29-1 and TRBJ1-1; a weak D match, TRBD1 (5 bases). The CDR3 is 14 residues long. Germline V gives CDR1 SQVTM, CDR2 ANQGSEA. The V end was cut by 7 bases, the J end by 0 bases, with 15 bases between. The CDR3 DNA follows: TGCAGCGCCCCGAGGCAGGGAATGAACACTGAAGCTTTCTTT. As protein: CSAPRQGMNTEAFF.